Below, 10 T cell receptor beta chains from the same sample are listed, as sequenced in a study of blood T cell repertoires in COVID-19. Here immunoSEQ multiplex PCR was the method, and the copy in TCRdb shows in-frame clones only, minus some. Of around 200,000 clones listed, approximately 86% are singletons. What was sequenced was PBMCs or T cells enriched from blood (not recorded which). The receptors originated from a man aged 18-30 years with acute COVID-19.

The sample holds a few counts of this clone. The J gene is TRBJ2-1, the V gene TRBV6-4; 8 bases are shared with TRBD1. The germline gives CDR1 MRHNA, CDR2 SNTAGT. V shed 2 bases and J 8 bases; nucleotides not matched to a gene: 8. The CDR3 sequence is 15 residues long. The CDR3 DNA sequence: TGTGCCAGCAGTGACAGATTGACAGGGGTCGATGAGCAGTTCTTC. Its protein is CASSDRLTGVDEQFF.

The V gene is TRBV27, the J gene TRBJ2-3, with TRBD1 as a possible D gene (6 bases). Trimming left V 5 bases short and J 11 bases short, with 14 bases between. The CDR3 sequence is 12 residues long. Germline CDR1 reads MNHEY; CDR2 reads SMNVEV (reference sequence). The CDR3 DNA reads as TGTGCCAGCAGTCCCCCGGGACACAGGCAGTATTTT. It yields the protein CASSPPGHRQYF.

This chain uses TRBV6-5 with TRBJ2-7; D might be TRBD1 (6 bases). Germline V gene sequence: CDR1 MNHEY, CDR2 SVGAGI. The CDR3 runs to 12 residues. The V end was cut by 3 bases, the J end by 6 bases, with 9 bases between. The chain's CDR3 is CASSYPDSEQYF. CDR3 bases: TGTGCCAGCAGTTATCCGGACAGCGAGCAGTACTTC.

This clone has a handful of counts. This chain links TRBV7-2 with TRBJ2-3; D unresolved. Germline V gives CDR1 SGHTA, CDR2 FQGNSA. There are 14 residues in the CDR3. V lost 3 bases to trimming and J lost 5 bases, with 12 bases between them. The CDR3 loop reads CASSFLSARDTQYF. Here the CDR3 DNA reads TGTGCCAGCAGCTTCCTTTCAGCGCGAGATACGCAGTATTTT.

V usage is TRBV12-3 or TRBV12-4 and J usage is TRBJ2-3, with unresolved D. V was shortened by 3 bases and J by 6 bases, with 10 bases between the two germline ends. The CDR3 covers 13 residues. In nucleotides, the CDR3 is TGTGCCAGCAGTTTGTCGGTGCTGGATACGCAGTATTTT. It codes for CASSLSVLDTQYF.

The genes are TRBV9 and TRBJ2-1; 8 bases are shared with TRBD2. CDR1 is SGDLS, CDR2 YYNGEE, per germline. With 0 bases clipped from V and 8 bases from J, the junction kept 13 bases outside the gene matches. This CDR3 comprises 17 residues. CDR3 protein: CASSVGRTSFISHEQFF. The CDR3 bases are TGTGCCAGCAGCGTAGGACGGACTAGCTTCATCTCGCATGAGCAGTTCTTC.

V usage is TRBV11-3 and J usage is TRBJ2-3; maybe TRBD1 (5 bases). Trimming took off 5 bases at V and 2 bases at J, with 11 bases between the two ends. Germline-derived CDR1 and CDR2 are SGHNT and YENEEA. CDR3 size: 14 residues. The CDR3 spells CASSEQGPTDTQYF. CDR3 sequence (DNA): TGTGCCAGCAGCGAGCAGGGCCCCACAGATACGCAGTATTTT.

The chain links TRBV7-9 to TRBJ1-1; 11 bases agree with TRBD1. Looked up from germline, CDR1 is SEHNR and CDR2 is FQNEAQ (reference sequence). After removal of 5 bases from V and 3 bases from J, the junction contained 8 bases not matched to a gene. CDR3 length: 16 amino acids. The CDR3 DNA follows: TGTGCCAGCAGCCCCGGGACAGGGGGATCCTACACTGAAGCTTTCTTT. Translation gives CASSPGTGGSYTEAFF.

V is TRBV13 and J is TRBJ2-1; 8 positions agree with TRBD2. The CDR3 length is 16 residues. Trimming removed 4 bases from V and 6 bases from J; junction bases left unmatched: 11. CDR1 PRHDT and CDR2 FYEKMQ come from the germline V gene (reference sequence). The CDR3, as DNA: TGTGCCAGCAGCTCTCTTGTGGCGGGAGGTTCCAATGAGCAGTTCTTC. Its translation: CASSSLVAGGSNEQFF.

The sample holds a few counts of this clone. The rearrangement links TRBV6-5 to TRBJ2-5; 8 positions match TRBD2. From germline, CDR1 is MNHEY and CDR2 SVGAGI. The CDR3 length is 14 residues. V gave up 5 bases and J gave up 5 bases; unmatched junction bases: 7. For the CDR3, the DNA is TGTGCCAGCAGTCCAGCGGGAGACGAGGAGACCCAGTACTTC. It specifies CASSPAGDEETQYF.